One sample yielded the 16 T cell receptor beta chains listed below, sequenced in a study of T cells in Graves' hyperthyroidism and ophthalmopathy. Regions amplified from RNA transcripts were the TCR beta CDR3 regions. RT-PCR in the first round (using the HTBI primer set) targeted the TCR CDR3. TCRdb reprocessed the multiplex PCR reads via MiXCR and lists one record per CDR3 protein. This repertoire shows about 400,000 distinct CDR3 sequences, approximately 15% found once; its top ten account for over 25%. The source material was blood. The source is a woman in her 30s with Graves' hyperthyroidism.

This clonotype appeared many times. The chain uses TRBV7-9 and TRBJ2-5, with 7 bases aligning to TRBD1. Unmatched junction bases numbered 17, after V lost 5 bases and J lost 5 bases. CDR3 length: 17 residues. Germline V gives CDR1 SEHNR, CDR2 FQNEAQ (reference sequence). CDR3 bases: TGTGCCAGCAGCCAAACACCGGACAGGCCAAACTCCGAGACCCAGTACTTC. It translates to CASSQTPDRPNSETQYF.

This clonotype was observed at least ten times. V usage is TRBV18 and J usage is TRBJ1-5, with TRBD1 as a possible D gene (6 bases). The CDR3 is 18 amino acids. CDR1 KGHSH and CDR2 LQKENI come from the germline V gene. Trimming shortened V by 3 bases and J by 2 bases, and 20 bases separated the two germline ends. Written as DNA, the CDR3 is TGTGCCAGCTCACCTCAATCACAGGGTGCGATGGGCAATCAGCCCCAGCATTTT. It encodes CASSPQSQGAMGNQPQHF. Full variable domain (missing parts from reference TRBV18 and TRBJ1-5): NAGVMQNPRHLVRRRGQEARLRCSPMKGHSHVYWYRQLPEEGLKFMVYLQKENIIDESGMPKERFSAEFPKEGPSILRIQQVVRGDSAAYFCASSPQSQGAMGNQPQHFGDGTRLSIL.

Ten or more counts support this clonotype. The J gene is TRBJ1-6, the V gene TRBV27; 9 bases are a match to TRBD1. Trimming removed 6 bases from V and 1 base from J; junction bases left unmatched: 10. This CDR3 is 18 amino acids long. Germline lookup yields CDR1 MNHEY and CDR2 SMNVEV (reference sequence). The CDR3 DNA reads as TGTGCCAGCAGCTCCGGGACAGGGTCCTTGTCCTATAATTCACCCCTCCACTTT. This encodes CASSSGTGSLSYNSPLHF.

This clonotype came up many times. The chain has TRBV11-2 and TRBJ1-4; 12 nucleotides line up with TRBD1. Trimming at V came to 4 bases and at J to 7 bases, leaving 7 bases not matched to a gene. The CDR3 extends over 16 amino acids. Germline V gene sequence: CDR1 SGHAT, CDR2 FQNNGV. The CDR3: CASSSGQGALGEKLFF. CDR3 sequence (DNA): TGTGCCAGCAGCTCGGGACAGGGGGCGTTGGGTGAAAAACTGTTTTTT.

This clonotype was detected many times. This chain connects TRBV9 to TRBJ2-3; D not resolved. CDR3 length: 15 residues. Trimming pared 0 bases from V and 1 base from J, leaving 9 bases between. CDR1 and CDR2 (germline): SGDLS, YYNGEE. CDR3 protein: CASSVVVGGTDTQYF. The CDR3 DNA is TGTGCCAGCAGCGTAGTAGTTGGAGGCACAGATACGCAGTATTTT. The full variable domain, its missing parts supplied by reference TRBV9 and TRBJ2-3, is DSGVTQTPKHLITATGQRVTLRCSPRSGDLSVYWYQQSLDQGLQFLIQYYNGEERAKGNILERFSAQQFPDLHSELNLSSLELGDSALYFCASSVVVGGTDTQYFGPGTRLTVL.

This rearrangement joins TRBV4-1 to TRBJ2-7; D remains ambiguous. This CDR3 region has 15 residues. The ends were cut back, 1 base at V and 0 bases at J, with 10 bases in the middle. Per the germline V gene, CDR1 is MGHRA and CDR2 is YSYEKL. The CDR3: CASSQGSQSSYEQYF. In DNA form, the CDR3 reads TGCGCCAGCAGCCAAGGGTCTCAGAGCTCCTACGAGCAGTACTTC.

This clonotype was found many times. This chain joins TRBV27 and TRBJ2-2, with D unclear. The CDR3 is 17 amino acids. The germline gives CDR1 MNHEY, CDR2 SMNVEV (reference sequence). Trimming stripped 5 bases from V and 0 bases from J, with 16 bases between. CDR3 loop: CASSLLGRGTNTGELFF. CDR3 coding DNA: TGTGCCAGCAGTCTACTGGGTCGTGGGACGAACACCGGGGAGCTGTTTTTT.

The chain is built from TRBV29-1 and TRBJ1-2; weak D call: TRBD1 (5 bases). This CDR3 has 13 amino acids. V was shortened by 1 base and J by 4 bases, with 10 bases between the two germline ends. The germline V gene has CDR1 SQVTM and CDR2 ANQGSEA. CDR3 nucleotides: TGCAGCGTTGAAGGGGGACGGGGCTATGGCTACACCTTC. This gives the protein CSVEGGRGYGYTF.

This clonotype showed up just a few times. The V and J genes are TRBV6-5 and TRBJ2-1, with D possibly TRBD2 on 6 matching bases. The CDR3 extends over 18 amino acids. V lost 0 bases, J lost 6 bases, and 21 bases lay in between. CDR1 is MNHEY, CDR2 SVGAGI, per germline. The CDR3 bases are TGTGCCAGCAGTTACTCGATATTTGCGGGGCCAACCGGCAATGAGCAGTTCTTC. It translates to CASSYSIFAGPTGNEQFF.

This chain links TRBV10-3 with TRBJ1-1, with no clear D. The CDR3 length is 13 residues. Between the trimmed V and J ends, which lost 0 bases and 4 bases, there was a span of 6 bases. Per germline, CDR1 ENHRY and CDR2 SYGVKD. CDR3 bases: TGTGCCATCAGTGAGTCGGCGGGCACTGAAGCTTTCTTT. This codes for CAISESAGTEAFF.

This clonotype was counted ten times or more. The gene calls are TRBV28 and TRBJ2-7, with a tentative D call TRBD2 (6 bases). Trimming took 7 bases from V and 0 from J, leaving 13 bases between them. Germline assignment: CDR1 MDHEN and CDR2 SYDVKM. CDR3 size: 14 residues. DNA of the CDR3: TGTGCCAGCAAGCTAGCGAGGAGCTCCTACGAGCAGTACTTC. Translated, it gives CASKLARSSYEQYF.

Worth noting for this clonotype: A read error may produce the germline difference seen at one junction end. The rearrangement links TRBV2 to TRBJ1-2; D is unclear. Germline V gene data show CDR1 as SNHLY and CDR2 as FYNNEI. CDR3 length: 12 amino acids. CDR3 sequence reads: CASSDGTVSSNF. CDR3 DNA: TGTGCCAGCAGTGACGGTACAGTATCTTCAAACTTC.

The gene calls are TRBV19 and TRBJ1-5; D gene unclear. The germline gives CDR1 LNHDA, CDR2 SQIVND (reference sequence). Trimming took off 5 bases at V and 0 bases at J, with 29 bases between the two ends. The CDR3 length is 21 residues. The CDR3 DNA follows: TGTGCCAGTAGTCATCGCGTTATTGGGCCTTACCCATTAAATAGCAATCAGCCCCAGCATTTT. It is translated as CASSHRVIGPYPLNSNQPQHF.

CDR3 amino acids: CASSRTGTSGSGDNEQFF. CDR3 nucleotides: TGTGCCAGCAGCCGTACCGGGACTAGCGGGAGTGGGGACAATGAGCAGTTCTTC. This chain uses TRBV14 with TRBJ2-1, with TRBD2 identical over 14 bases. The germline V gene encodes CDR1 SGHDN and CDR2 FVKESK. V lost 4 bases and J lost 5; bases outside the gene matches: 10. This CDR3 contains 18 residues.

The table lists this clonotype with many counts. The chain joins TRBV3-1 to TRBJ2-7, with a possible D match to TRBD1 (6 bases). Germline assignment: CDR1 LGHDT and CDR2 YNNKEL (reference sequence). The CDR3 has 14 amino acids. Trimming pared 4 bases from V and 2 bases from J, leaving 12 bases between. The CDR3 nucleotides read TGTGCCAGCAGCCGTCGCACAGGGACCTACGAGCAGTACTTC. Protein sequence: CASSRRTGTYEQYF.

This clonotype was counted ten times or more. This chain joins TRBV20-1 and TRBJ1-5; a weak D match, TRBD1 (5 bases). Trimming took 6 bases from V and 2 from J, leaving 14 bases between them. The CDR3 covers 14 residues. CDR1 and CDR2 (germline): DFQATT, SNEGSKA (reference sequence). CDR3 bases: TGCAGTGCCGAGGAGGGGTCGGGCAATCAGCCCCAGCATTTT. It translates to CSAEEGSGNQPQHF.